This TCR beta chain is from a study of cytomegalovirus exposure and HLA in healthy donors. The study, taken as a whole, reports: Reported performance of the classifier showed diagnosis of cytomegalovirus status with high specificity and sensitivity.

This clone appeared a few times. Antigen specificity is unknown. It was with 60 Vbeta and 13 Jbeta primers that the PCR ran. The data were produced by immunoSEQ multiplex PCR, yet TCRdb's version contains in-frame clones alone and is incomplete. The sample includes tens of thousands of clones, around nine tenths of them seen just once. CDR1 is SEHNR and CDR2 is FQNEAQ in the germline V gene (reference sequence). The CDR3 totals 15 residues. The junction had 7 bases not matched to a gene; V was cut back by 5 bases and J by 4 bases. The sequencing sample was made of PBMCs. The genes are TRBV7-9 and TRBJ2-1, with TRBD2 matching over 8 bases. The TCR originated in a man aged 30 to 45 in good health and CMV-seropositive. The CDR3 here is CASSGGIAGYNEQFF. As DNA, the CDR3 is TGTGCCAGCAGCGGAGGGATAGCGGGATACAATGAGCAGTTCTTC. Drawing the rest from reference TRBV7-9 and TRBJ2-1, the complete variable domain is DTGVSQNPRHKITKRGQNVTFRCDPISEHNRLYWYRQTLGQGPEFLTYFQNEAQLEKSRLLSDRFSAERPKGSFSTLEIQRTEQGDSAMYLCASSGGIAGYNEQFFGPGTRLTVL.